Reported below is one TCR beta chain. Only in-frame clones appear in the TCRdb table, and some are missing; sequencing was by immunoSEQ multiplex PCR. The sample yields around 45,000 clones, about 90% seen once. This specimen belongs to a study of OX40 agonist ivuxolimab in advanced cancers. The germline gives CDR1 SQVTM, CDR2 ANQGSEA. The CDR3 length is 13 residues. V shed 8 bases and J shed 1 base, with 14 bases lying between them. This chain links TRBV29-1 with TRBJ1-1; D perhaps matches TRBD1 (6 bases). This clonotype originated in an adult with an advanced solid tumor such as melanoma, head and neck, liver or kidney cancer. Sequencing used CD4+ or CD8+ T cells sorted from blood, obtained in a trial of the OX40 agonist ivuxolimab. CDR3 protein: CSSTVGGNTEAFF. CDR3 DNA sequence: TGCAGCTCCACGGTAGGGGGGAACACTGAAGCTTTCTTT. The whole variable domain, filled in from reference TRBV29-1 and TRBJ1-1, reads SAVISQKPSRDICQRGTSLTIQCQVDSQVTMMFWYRQQPGQSLTLIATANQGSEATYESGFVIDKFPISRPNLTFSTLTVSNMSPEDSSIYLCSSTVGGNTEAFFGQGTRLTVV.